The 12 T cell receptor beta chains in this list originate from one sample, sequenced in a study of spatial heterogeneity in lung cancer. TCRdb itself ran the 5' RACE reads through MiXCR, one entry per CDR3 protein. The sample comprises 2,100 or so distinct CDR3 sequences, around a sixth of which are singletons, and about 9.4% rests with the top ten. This sample's time point: sample taken at primary tumor resection. For these receptors, no antigen is known. Points from the study as a whole: Mutation tallies in tumors tracked expanded intratumoral alpha and beta TCR counts.

The sample was lung tumor tissue, taken at surgery. Every receptor here comes from a male donor with early-stage non-small cell lung cancer.

The chain carries TRBV12-3 or TRBV12-4 and TRBJ2-1; 11 bases agree with TRBD1. V lost 6 bases to trimming and J lost 5 bases; unmatched junction nucleotides: 12. The CDR3 spans 17 residues. DNA for the CDR3: TGTGCCAGCAGCTTTACCACCGGGACAGGGGGAAACAATGAGCAGTTCTTC. It encodes CASSFTTGTGGNNEQFF.

The rearrangement uses TRBV7-6 and TRBJ2-3; 9 nucleotides align to TRBD1. Germline-derived CDR1 and CDR2 are SGHVS and FNYEAQ. This CDR3 spans 18 amino acids. With 4 bases clipped from V and 7 bases from J, the junction kept 18 bases outside the gene matches. The CDR3 bases are TGTGCCAGCAGCTCACAGGGGGCTACAGCTAAGCCACACCATACGCAGTATTTT. As protein: CASSSQGATAKPHHTQYF.

Judged by abundance, this clonotype is medium-sized. The final CDR3 position lacks the conserved phenylalanine or tryptophan, pointing to a likely read error. The V call is TRBV24-1, the J call TRBJ2-1; TRBD2 aligns across 13 bases. The junction had 6 bases not matched to a gene; V was cut back by 4 bases and J by 10 bases. The CDR3 totals 15 residues. The germline V gene encodes CDR1 KGHDR and CDR2 SFDVKD. For the CDR3, the DNA is TGTGCCACCAGTGAGGGGACTAGCGGGAAGATCGAGCAGTTCCTC. Translation: CATSEGTSGKIEQFL.

By sample share, this clonotype is medium-sized (0.01 to 0.1%). The chain joins TRBV7-6 to TRBJ2-2; 7 bases are shared with TRBD1. The V and J ends lost 4 bases and 6 bases, in that order; junction bases with no gene match: 8. The germline V gene encodes CDR1 SGHVS and CDR2 FNYEAQ. This CDR3 has 15 residues. DNA of the CDR3: TGTGCCAGCAGCTCCGTACCCACAGGGGCCGGGGAGCTGTTTTTT. Encoded protein: CASSSVPTGAGELFF.

This clonotype is medium-sized. The rearrangement joins TRBV20-1 to TRBJ2-1; D remains ambiguous. The V and J ends lost 3 bases and 4 bases respectively, with 7 bases between them. The CDR3 has 12 residues. Germline values: CDR1 DFQATT, CDR2 SNEGSKA (reference sequence). CDR3 DNA sequence: TGCAGTGCTAGGGCCAATTACAATGAGCAGTTCTTC. It encodes CSARANYNEQFF.

This chain links TRBV12-3 or TRBV12-4 with TRBJ2-2; D not certain. Between the trimmed V and J ends, which lost 2 bases and 5 bases, there was a span of 6 bases. This CDR3 comprises 13 residues. CDR3 sequence (DNA): TGTGCCAGCAGTTTACGGCAGACCGGGGAGCTGTTTTTT. This gives the protein CASSLRQTGELFF.

This clonotype was recorded at least ten times. The chain employs TRBV2 and TRBJ2-1, with 9 bases fitting TRBD1. CDR1 and CDR2 from the germline V gene are SNHLY and FYNNEI. V gave up 6 bases and J gave up 9 bases; unmatched junction bases: 6. This CDR3 has 13 amino acids. This CDR3 reads CASRSTGGVEQFF. The CDR3 DNA is TGTGCCAGCAGATCCACAGGGGGCGTTGAGCAGTTCTTC. The complete variable domain, with remaining parts taken from reference TRBV2 and TRBJ2-1, reads EPEVTQTPSHQVTQMGQEVILRCVPISNHLYFYWYRQILGQKVEFLVSFYNNEISEKSEIFDDQFSVERPDGSNFTLKIRSTKLEDSAMYFCASRSTGGVEQFFGPGTRLTVL.

This chain uses TRBV9 with TRBJ2-2; unclear D gene. Per germline, CDR1 SGDLS and CDR2 YYNGEE. The CDR3 sequence is 16 residues long. V gave up 0 bases and J gave up 6 bases, with 15 bases separating them. The CDR3 DNA sequence: TGTGCCAGCAGCGTAGGCGGCCCCACACTGGCCGGGGAGCTGTTTTTT. Protein sequence: CASSVGGPTLAGELFF.

In its sample, this clonotype ranks as medium-sized. V and J are TRBV20-1 and TRBJ2-2; 9 bases fit TRBD1. Looked up from germline, CDR1 is DFQATT and CDR2 is SNEGSKA (reference sequence). The CDR3 is made up of 13 amino acids. V shed 6 bases, J shed 3 bases, and the junction held 2 bases outside the gene matches. In DNA, the CDR3 is TGCAGTGCCCGGACAGGGGACACCGGGGAGCTGTTTTTT. It yields the protein CSARTGDTGELFF.

This clonotype ranks as medium-sized. The rearrangement links TRBV5-1 to TRBJ1-3, with a weak D call TRBD1 (5 bases). CDR3 length equals 17 residues. The ends were cut back, 0 bases at V and 0 bases at J, with 13 bases in the middle. The V gene's germline CDR1 is SGHRS and CDR2 YFSETQ. CDR3 DNA: TGCGCCAGCAGCTTGGTGGGGCGCGTGGGCTCTGGAAACACCATATATTTT. Encoded protein: CASSLVGRVGSGNTIYF.

By share of the sample, this clonotype is medium-sized. The J gene is TRBJ2-1, the V gene TRBV5-1; possible D gene TRBD2, 6 bases. This CDR3 has 14 amino acids. The V end was cut by 4 bases, the J end by 7 bases, with 15 bases between. The germline CDR1 and CDR2 sequences are SGHRS and YFSETQ. This CDR3 is CASSPGVKWNEQFF. The CDR3 DNA reads TGCGCCAGCAGCCCGGGGGTGAAGTGGAATGAGCAGTTCTTC.

Many counts were recorded for this clonotype. The rearrangement joins TRBV7-2 to TRBJ2-5; tentative D call: TRBD1 (7 bases). The CDR3 is 15 amino acids. CDR1 and CDR2 from the germline V gene are SGHTA and FQGNSA. V shed 4 bases and J shed 2 bases, with 14 bases lying between them. CDR3 residues: CASSWQGGGQETQYF. The CDR3 DNA reads TGTGCCAGCAGCTGGCAGGGGGGCGGACAAGAGACCCAGTACTTC.